This note documents a single TCR beta chain sequence. Its antigen is still unknown. The sample originates from a study of cytomegalovirus exposure and HLA in healthy donors. Regarding the study as a whole: In the analysis, some V segments, TRBV6-2 and TRBV6-3 included, were excluded as indistinguishable. Analysis was carried out at a later point, and it linked a missense DCLRE1C variant to TCR beta V- and J-gene trimming.

The PCR contained 60 Vbeta and 13 Jbeta primers. Sequencing was performed with immunoSEQ multiplex PCR; in TCRdb, only in-frame clones are kept and a portion is missing. The sample contains over 150,000 clones, 65% to 85% of which appear only once. Germline V CDR1 and CDR2: SEHNR, FQNEAQ (reference sequence). The length of the CDR3 is 15 residues. Trimming took 5 bases from V and 8 from J; bases not matched to a gene: 9. The sequenced sample was PBMCs. The chain links TRBV7-9 to TRBJ2-1, with 10 bases that match TRBD1. This receptor was obtained from a woman in her twenties or thirties in good health and CMV-seropositive. For the CDR3, the DNA is TGTGCCAGCAGCCCCTGGGACAGGGGAAGGGATGAGCAGTTCTTC. This sequence encodes CASSPWDRGRDEQFF.